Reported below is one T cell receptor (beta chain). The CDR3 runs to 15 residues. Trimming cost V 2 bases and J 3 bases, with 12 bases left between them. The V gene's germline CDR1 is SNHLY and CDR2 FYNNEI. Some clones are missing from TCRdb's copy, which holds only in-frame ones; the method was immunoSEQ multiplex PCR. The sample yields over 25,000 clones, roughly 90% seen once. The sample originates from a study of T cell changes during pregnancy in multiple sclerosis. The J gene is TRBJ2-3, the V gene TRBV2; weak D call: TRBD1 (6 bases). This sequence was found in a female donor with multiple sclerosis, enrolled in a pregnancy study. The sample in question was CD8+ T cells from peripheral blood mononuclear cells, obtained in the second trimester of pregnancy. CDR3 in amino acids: CASSELGAATDTQYF. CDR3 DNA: TGTGCCAGCAGTGAATTGGGGGCAGCAACAGATACGCAGTATTTT. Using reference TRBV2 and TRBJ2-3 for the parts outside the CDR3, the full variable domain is EPEVTQTPSHQVTQMGQEVILRCVPISNHLYFYWYRQILGQKVEFLVSFYNNEISEKSEIFDDQFSVERPDGSNFTLKIRSTKLEDSAMYFCASSELGAATDTQYFGPGTRLTVL.